One and the same sample provided the 30 T cell receptor beta chains below, sequenced in a study of response to subunit inactivated influenza vaccine. TCRdb used MiXCR to reprocess the RT-PCR reads, holding one entry per CDR3 protein. The sample carries about 650,000 distinct CDR3 sequences, less than 15% recorded once. This specimen was PBMCs from blood, taken approximately 15 days before vaccination. These receptors were obtained from a man over 45 who received an inactivated influenza vaccine.

This clonotype was observed a handful of times. The chain recombines TRBV5-1 with TRBJ2-5; D might be TRBD2 (5 bases). This CDR3 has 14 residues. Germline V gene sequence: CDR1 SGHRS, CDR2 YFSETQ. V was trimmed by 4 bases and J by 4 bases, leaving 14 bases between them. In DNA, the CDR3 is TGCGCCAGCAGCCTCGGAGCGGTGGGAGAGACCCAGTACTTC. Its protein is CASSLGAVGETQYF.

This clonotype was seen ten or more times. The rearrangement joins TRBV6-2 or TRBV6-3 to TRBJ2-7; no definite D call. Between the trimmed V and J ends, which lost 6 bases and 5 bases, there was a span of 11 bases. Germline values: CDR1 MNHEY, CDR2 SVGEGT. The CDR3 is made up of 12 amino acids. The CDR3 sequence: CASRRTIHEQYF. The DNA for the CDR3 is TGTGCCAGCAGACGGACCATACACGAGCAGTACTTC.

This clonotype was observed a few times. The chain joins TRBV7-9 to TRBJ2-1; D ambiguous. Germline V gene sequence: CDR1 SEHNR, CDR2 FQNEAQ (reference sequence). The CDR3 is 14 residues long. With 3 bases removed from V and 4 bases from J, the gap between germline ends came to 10 bases. The CDR3: CASSFEREYNEQFF. The CDR3 nucleotides read TGTGCCAGCAGCTTCGAGCGCGAGTACAATGAGCAGTTCTTC.

The sample holds a few counts of this clonotype. The chain recombines TRBV27 with TRBJ2-7, with 10 bases matching TRBD2. This CDR3 region has 15 residues. Germline V CDR1 and CDR2: MNHEY, SMNVEV (reference sequence). J gave up 5 bases and V 3 bases, and 7 bases lay outside the gene matches. The CDR3, as DNA: TGTGCCAGCAGTTTTACCCTAGCGGGAGCCCACGAGCAGTACTTC. It codes for CASSFTLAGAHEQYF.

This clonotype was observed a handful of times. V usage is TRBV5-5 and J usage is TRBJ2-3, with TRBD1 matching over 11 bases. V trimming: 5 bases; J trimming: 7 bases; junction bases outside the gene matches: 9. CDR3 size: 15 residues. Germline-derived CDR1 and CDR2 are SGHKS and YYEKEE (reference sequence). The CDR3 DNA reads TGTGCCAGCAGTATAGGGGGACAGGGGGTTTATACGCAGTATTTT. It is translated as CASSIGGQGVYTQYF.

This clonotype has ten or more counts. The chain links TRBV2 to TRBJ1-5; TRBD1 matches 8 bases. The CDR3 length is 14 residues. Germline V lookup: CDR1 SNHLY, CDR2 FYNNEI. V shed 3 bases, J shed 7 bases, and the junction held 5 bases outside the gene matches. The CDR3 DNA is TGTGCCAGCAGTGACGGGACAGGCACGCAGCCCCAGCATTTT. It encodes CASSDGTGTQPQHF.

This chain links TRBV29-1 with TRBJ2-6; D is possibly TRBD1 or TRBD2 (5 bases each). The CDR3 has 14 amino acids. V dropped 4 bases and J dropped 4 bases, with 11 bases sitting between them. Germline-derived CDR1 and CDR2 are SQVTM and ANQGSEA. This CDR3 reads CSVVEGTGANVLTF. As DNA, the CDR3 is TGCAGCGTTGTCGAGGGGACCGGGGCCAACGTCCTGACTTTC.

The chain carries TRBV6-1 and TRBJ2-2; 7 bases fit TRBD1. Germline CDR1 is MNHNS and CDR2 is SASEGT. This CDR3 is 15 amino acids long. The trim removed 6 bases at V and 0 bases at J, leaving 4 bases unmatched. The CDR3 coding sequence is TGTGCCAGCAGGGGGACAGCAACGAACACCGGGGAGCTGTTTTTT. This translates into CASRGTATNTGELFF.

The chain links TRBV5-1 to TRBJ1-4, with 11 nucleotides matching TRBD1. Germline assignment: CDR1 SGHRS and CDR2 YFSETQ. This CDR3 has 16 residues. Losses at the gene ends were 0 bases for V and 8 bases for J; bases not matched to a gene: 6. DNA of the CDR3: TGCGCCAGCAGCTTGGGGACAGGGGGCTCAGGAGAAAAACTGTTTTTT. It specifies CASSLGTGGSGEKLFF. The complete variable domain, with remaining parts taken from reference TRBV5-1 and TRBJ1-4, reads KAGVTQTPRYLIKTRGQQVTLSCSPISGHRSVSWYQQTPGQGLQFLFEYFSETQRNKGNFPGRFSGRQFSNSRSEMNVSTLELGDSALYLCASSLGTGGSGEKLFFGSGTQLSVL.

The chain carries TRBV2 and TRBJ2-4, with 8 bases that match TRBD1. With V trimmed by 1 base and J by 14 bases, 4 bases remained unmatched. The germline CDR1 and CDR2 sequences are SNHLY and FYNNEI. The CDR3 spans 12 residues. CDR3 in amino acids: CASSEGSGGEYF. CDR3 bases: TGTGCCAGCAGTGAAGGTTCAGGGGGCGAGTACTTC.

This clonotype has a handful of counts. The J gene is TRBJ2-2, the V gene TRBV5-1; no definite D call. Germline V CDR1 and CDR2: SGHRS, YFSETQ. The V and J ends lost 4 bases and 4 bases respectively, with 8 bases between them. CDR3 size: 13 residues. For the CDR3, the DNA is TGCGCCAGCAGCCGTATCAGCACCGGGGAGCTGTTTTTT. This sequence encodes CASSRISTGELFF.

The chain has TRBV5-1 and TRBJ2-3, with 7 bases fitting TRBD1. CDR1 is SGHRS and CDR2 is YFSETQ in the germline V gene. The CDR3 has 16 residues. The V segment lost 0 bases and the J segment 0 bases; nucleotides outside the gene matches: 4. Here the CDR3 reads CASSLGTGASTDTQYF. The CDR3 DNA reads TGCGCCAGCAGCTTGGGGACAGGAGCTAGCACAGATACGCAGTATTTT.

This clonotype occurred a few times. The V gene is TRBV10-1, the J gene TRBJ1-1, with 8 bases fitting TRBD1. The V gene's germline CDR1 is WNHNN and CDR2 SYGVQD (reference sequence). The CDR3 extends over 16 amino acids. J lost 1 base, V lost 4 bases, and 8 bases had no gene match. CDR3 DNA sequence: TGCGCCAGCAGTGGGCAACGGACAGGGCAGAACACTGAAGCTTTCTTT. It translates to CASSGQRTGQNTEAFF.

This clonotype came up a few times. This rearrangement joins TRBV4-3 to TRBJ1-4; D unresolved. The CDR3 loop spans 16 amino acids. Trimming cost V 1 base and J 3 bases, with 12 bases left between them. In germline, CDR1 is LGHNA, CDR2 YSLEER. The CDR3 loop is CASSQAQAVSNEKLFF. The CDR3 DNA follows: TGCGCCAGCAGCCAAGCCCAGGCAGTCTCTAATGAAAAACTGTTTTTT.

As DNA, the CDR3 is TGCAGTGCTAGAGTCAGAGAGCAAGAGACCCAGTACTTC. It codes for CSARVREQETQYF. The rearrangement uses TRBV20-1 and TRBJ2-5; unclear D gene. This CDR3 region has 13 residues. The germline CDR1 and CDR2 sequences are DFQATT and SNEGSKA (reference sequence). The V end lost 1 base, the J end lost 2 bases, and 8 bases lay between the germline ends.

The rearrangement uses TRBV18 and TRBJ2-3, with no clear D. This CDR3 comprises 13 residues. Germline V gene lookup returns CDR1 KGHSH and CDR2 LQKENI. V was cut by 3 bases and J by 7 bases, with 11 bases left in between. CDR3 bases: TGTGCCAGCTCACCGGATAAGAGAAATACGCAGTATTTT. Encoded protein: CASSPDKRNTQYF.

This clonotype occurred a few times. The chain recombines TRBV20-1 with TRBJ1-5, with a weak D call TRBD1 (6 bases). The CDR3 has 15 amino acids. Germline V gene sequence: CDR1 DFQATT, CDR2 SNEGSKA (reference sequence). V lost 6 bases and J lost 6, with 21 bases in between. The CDR3 coding sequence is TGCAGTGCCCATAGGGGGGCGGGCGGCGGTCAGCCCCAGCATTTT. It is translated as CSAHRGAGGGQPQHF.

This clonotype was seen a few times. The rearrangement uses TRBV6-1 and TRBJ1-2; 7 nucleotides align to TRBD1. Germline trimming cut 6 bases from V and 2 bases from J; bases unmatched to any gene: 6. The germline V gene encodes CDR1 MNHNS and CDR2 SASEGT. CDR3 size: 14 residues. For the CDR3, the DNA is TGTGCCAGCAGAATCCCGGGACAGAACTATGGCTACACCTTC. Its translation is CASRIPGQNYGYTF.

The chain carries TRBV6-1 and TRBJ2-7; D possibly uses TRBD1 or TRBD2 (5 bases each). V gave up 6 bases and J gave up 0 bases, with 12 bases separating them. Germline V lookup: CDR1 MNHNS, CDR2 SASEGT. CDR3 length equals 14 residues. This CDR3 reads CASRRGAPSYEQYF. As DNA, the CDR3 is TGTGCCAGCAGACGAGGGGCCCCCTCCTACGAGCAGTACTTC.

The sample holds many counts of this clonotype. The chain combines TRBV5-1 with TRBJ2-2; 12 positions match TRBD2. The germline gives CDR1 SGHRS, CDR2 YFSETQ. The ends lost 4 bases at V and 3 bases at J; junction bases unmatched: 7. The CDR3 length is 17 residues. CDR3 nucleotides: TGCGCCAGCAGCGGGGGACTAGCGGGTTACGACACCGGGGAGCTGTTTTTT. It is translated as CASSGGLAGYDTGELFF. The whole variable domain, filled in from reference TRBV5-1 and TRBJ2-2, reads KAGVTQTPRYLIKTRGQQVTLSCSPISGHRSVSWYQQTPGQGLQFLFEYFSETQRNKGNFPGRFSGRQFSNSRSEMNVSTLELGDSALYLCASSGGLAGYDTGELFFGEGSRLTVL.

This clonotype was seen a handful of times. DNA of the CDR3: TGTGCCAGCAGTCATAGCGGGGGGGAGAAGGAGCTGTTTTTT. Translation gives CASSHSGGEKELFF. This chain links TRBV12-3 or TRBV12-4 with TRBJ2-2, with 11 bases fitting TRBD2. The CDR3 has 14 amino acids. V lost 5 bases to trimming and J lost 10 bases; unmatched junction nucleotides: 6.

This chain connects TRBV5-6 to TRBJ1-1, with TRBD1 as a possible D gene (5 bases). V dropped 4 bases and J dropped 3 bases, with 16 bases sitting between them. The CDR3 spans 15 residues. CDR1 is SGHDT, CDR2 YYEEEE, per germline. The CDR3 DNA reads TGTGCCAGCAGCCTCCCTTTGAAGGGGTACACTGAAGCTTTCTTT. The encoded protein is CASSLPLKGYTEAFF.

This clonotype was recorded at least ten times. This sequence joins TRBV5-6 and TRBJ1-1, with 7 bases aligning to TRBD1. J was trimmed by 6 bases and V by 7 bases; bases with no gene match: 12. The CDR3 extends over 14 amino acids. Germline V gives CDR1 SGHDT, CDR2 YYEEEE. Here the CDR3 reads CASQRQGGEAEAFF. The DNA of the CDR3 is TGTGCCAGCCAACGACAGGGAGGAGAAGCTGAAGCTTTCTTT.

V is TRBV4-2 and J is TRBJ2-3; D gene uncertain. The V end lost 1 base, the J end lost 4 bases, and 15 bases lay between the germline ends. CDR1 and CDR2 (germline): LGHNA, YNFKEQ. This CDR3 spans 16 amino acids. The CDR3 region has the DNA TGTGCCAGCAGCCAAGGAGGACGGATTCGGGCAGATACGCAGTATTTT. Amino acids: CASSQGGRIRADTQYF.

This clonotype was recorded a few times. The rearrangement joins TRBV24-1 to TRBJ1-2, with 7 bases identical to TRBD1. The germline V gene encodes CDR1 KGHDR and CDR2 SFDVKD. This CDR3 has 15 residues. Trimming took 3 bases from V and 0 from J; bases not matched to a gene: 3. The CDR3 here is CATSDGTATNYGYTF. DNA of the CDR3: TGTGCCACCAGTGATGGGACAGCCACTAACTATGGCTACACCTTC.

This clonotype was picked up a small number of times. The chain employs TRBV7-9 and TRBJ2-7, with D perhaps matching TRBD1 (6 bases). CDR1 is SEHNR, CDR2 FQNEAQ, per germline (reference sequence). Deletions cut 5 bases from V and 6 bases from J, with 20 bases between. The CDR3 sequence is 15 residues long. The CDR3 spells CASSHRDNPPGEQYF. As DNA, the CDR3 is TGTGCCAGCAGCCACAGGGACAATCCCCCGGGCGAGCAGTACTTC.

This clonotype has a count of ten or more. V gene TRBV6-2 or TRBV6-3 combines with J gene TRBJ2-1; TRBD1 aligns across 7 bases. Germline assignment: CDR1 MNHEY and CDR2 SVGEGT. The CDR3 covers 15 residues. J was trimmed by 0 bases and V by 6 bases; bases with no gene match: 5. DNA for the CDR3: TGTGCCAGCAGAAGGGACAGATTCTCCTACAATGAGCAGTTCTTC. It is translated as CASRRDRFSYNEQFF.

In its sample, this clonotype was seen a few times. CDR3 bases: TGTGCCAGCAGCCTCCCCGGACTAGGTGCAGCAGATACGCAGTATTTT. Encoded protein: CASSLPGLGAADTQYF. The J gene is TRBJ2-3, the V gene TRBV9; TRBD2 agrees at 7 bases. The trim removed 4 bases at V and 4 bases at J, leaving 12 bases unmatched. The CDR3 spans 16 residues. Germline V gene lookup returns CDR1 SGDLS and CDR2 YYNGEE.

This clonotype has more than one count but fewer than ten. The chain joins TRBV5-1 to TRBJ2-4; possible D gene TRBD2, 6 bases. Germline assignment: CDR1 SGHRS and CDR2 YFSETQ. V lost 5 bases and J lost 6, with 18 bases in between. CDR3 length equals 15 residues. Here the CDR3 reads CASSQTPRGSNIQYF. In DNA, the CDR3 is TGCGCCAGCAGTCAAACACCACGGGGGTCAAACATTCAGTACTTC.

There are a few counts of this clonotype. The genes are TRBV10-3 and TRBJ2-3; weak D call: TRBD2 (5 bases). The V and J ends lost 9 bases and 6 bases respectively, with 13 bases between them. Germline CDR1 reads ENHRY; CDR2 reads SYGVKD. The CDR3 extends over 12 amino acids. The CDR3 protein is CAISRTPDTQYF. In DNA, the CDR3 is TGTGCCATTTCGAGGACTCCGGATACGCAGTATTTT.